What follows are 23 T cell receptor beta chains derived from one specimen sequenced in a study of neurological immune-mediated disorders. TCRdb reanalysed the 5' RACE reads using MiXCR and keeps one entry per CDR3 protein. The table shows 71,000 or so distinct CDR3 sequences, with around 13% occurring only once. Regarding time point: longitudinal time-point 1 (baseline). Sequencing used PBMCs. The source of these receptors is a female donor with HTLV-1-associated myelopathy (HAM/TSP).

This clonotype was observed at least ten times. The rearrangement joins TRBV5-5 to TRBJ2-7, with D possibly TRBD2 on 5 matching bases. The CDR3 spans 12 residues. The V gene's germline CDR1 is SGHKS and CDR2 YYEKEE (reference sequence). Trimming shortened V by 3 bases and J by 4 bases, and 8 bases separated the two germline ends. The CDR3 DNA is TGTGCCAGCAGCTCATCGGGATACGAGCAGTACTTC. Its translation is CASSSSGYEQYF.

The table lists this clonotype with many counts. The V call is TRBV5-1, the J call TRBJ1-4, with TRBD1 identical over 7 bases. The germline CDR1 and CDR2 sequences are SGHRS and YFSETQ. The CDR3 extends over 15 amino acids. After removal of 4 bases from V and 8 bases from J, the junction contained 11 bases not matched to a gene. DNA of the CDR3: TGCGCCAGCAGCGACCTCGGGACAGTCCCAGAAAAACTGTTTTTT. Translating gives CASSDLGTVPEKLFF.

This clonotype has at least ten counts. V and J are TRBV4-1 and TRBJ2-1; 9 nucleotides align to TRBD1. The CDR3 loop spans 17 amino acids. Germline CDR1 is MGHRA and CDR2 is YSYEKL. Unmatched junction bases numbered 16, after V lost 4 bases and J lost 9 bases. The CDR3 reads CASSLRAGTGRSSEQFF. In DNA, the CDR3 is TGCGCCAGCAGCCTCCGCGCCGGGACAGGGAGAAGTAGTGAGCAGTTCTTC.

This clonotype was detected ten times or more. The CDR3 sequence is CASSFLDRGYEQYF. The CDR3 DNA sequence: TGTGCCAGCAGTTTTTTGGACAGGGGCTACGAGCAGTACTTC. V is TRBV28 and J is TRBJ2-7, with 9 bases fitting TRBD1. The CDR3 has 14 residues. The V segment lost 3 bases and the J segment 3 bases; nucleotides outside the gene matches: 3. Per the germline V gene, CDR1 is MDHEN and CDR2 is SYDVKM.

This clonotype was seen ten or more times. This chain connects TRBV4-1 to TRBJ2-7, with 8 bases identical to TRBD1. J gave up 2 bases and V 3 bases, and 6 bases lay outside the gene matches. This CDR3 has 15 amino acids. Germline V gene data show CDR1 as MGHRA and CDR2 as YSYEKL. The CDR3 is CASSHGTGQTYEQYF. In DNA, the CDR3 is TGCGCCAGCAGCCACGGGACAGGTCAAACCTACGAGCAGTACTTC.

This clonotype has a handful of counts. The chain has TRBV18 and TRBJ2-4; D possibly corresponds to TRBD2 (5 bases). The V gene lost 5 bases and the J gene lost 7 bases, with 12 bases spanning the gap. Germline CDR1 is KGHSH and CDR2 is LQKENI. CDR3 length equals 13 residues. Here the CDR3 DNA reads TGTGCCAGCTCAAGTCCGGGATTGAACATTCAGTACTTC. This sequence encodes CASSSPGLNIQYF.

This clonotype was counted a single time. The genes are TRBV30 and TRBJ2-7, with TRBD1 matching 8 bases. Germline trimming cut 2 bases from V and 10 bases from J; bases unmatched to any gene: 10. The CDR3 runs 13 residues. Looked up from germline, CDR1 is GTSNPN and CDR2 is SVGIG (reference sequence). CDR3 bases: TGTGCCTGGAGTCCGGACAGGGTAGGCGATCAGTACTTC. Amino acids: CAWSPDRVGDQYF.

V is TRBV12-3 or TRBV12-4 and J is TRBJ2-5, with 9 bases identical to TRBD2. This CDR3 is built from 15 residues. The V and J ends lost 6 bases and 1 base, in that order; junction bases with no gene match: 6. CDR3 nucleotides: TGTGCCAGCAGCCCTCTAGCGGGGTTCCAAGAGACCCAGTACTTC. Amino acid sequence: CASSPLAGFQETQYF.

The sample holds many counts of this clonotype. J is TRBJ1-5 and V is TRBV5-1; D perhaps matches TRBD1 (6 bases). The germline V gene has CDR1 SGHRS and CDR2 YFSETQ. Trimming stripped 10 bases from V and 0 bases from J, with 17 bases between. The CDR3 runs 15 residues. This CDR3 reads CAPQRGGYSNQPQHF. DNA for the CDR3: TGCGCCCCCCAAAGAGGGGGATATAGCAATCAGCCCCAGCATTTT. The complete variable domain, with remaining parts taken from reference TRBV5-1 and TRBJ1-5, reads KAGVTQTPRYLIKTRGQQVTLSCSPISGHRSVSWYQQTPGQGLQFLFEYFSETQRNKGNFPGRFSGRQFSNSRSEMNVSTLELGDSALYLCAPQRGGYSNQPQHFGDGTRLSIL.

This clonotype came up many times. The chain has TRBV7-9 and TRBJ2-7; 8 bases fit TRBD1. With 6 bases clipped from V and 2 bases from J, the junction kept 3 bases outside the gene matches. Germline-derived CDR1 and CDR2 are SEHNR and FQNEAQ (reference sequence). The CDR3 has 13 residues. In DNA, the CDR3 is TGTGCCAGCAGACCGGACAGGGCCTACGAGCAGTACTTC. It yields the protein CASRPDRAYEQYF.

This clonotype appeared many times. In DNA, the CDR3 is TGTGCCAGCAGTTTAGAGGCCGGGACAGGGGGACGAGAGCTGTTTTTT. As protein: CASSLEAGTGGRELFF. The gene calls are TRBV12-3 or TRBV12-4 and TRBJ2-2, with 11 bases that match TRBD1. The CDR3 length is 16 residues. The V gene end was trimmed by 1 base and the J gene end by 11 bases; junction bases not matched to a gene: 9.

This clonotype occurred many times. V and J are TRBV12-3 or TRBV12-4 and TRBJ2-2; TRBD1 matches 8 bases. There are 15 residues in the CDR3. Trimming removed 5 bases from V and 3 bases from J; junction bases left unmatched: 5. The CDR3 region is CASSIRGPDTGELFF. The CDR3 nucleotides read TGTGCCAGCAGTATCAGGGGGCCTGACACCGGGGAGCTGTTTTTT.

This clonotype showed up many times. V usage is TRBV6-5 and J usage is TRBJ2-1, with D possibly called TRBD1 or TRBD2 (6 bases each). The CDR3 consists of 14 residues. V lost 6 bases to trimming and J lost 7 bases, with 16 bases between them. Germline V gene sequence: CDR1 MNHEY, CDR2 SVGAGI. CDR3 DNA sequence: TGTGCCAGCAGCTACGGGGGCGTAGGGAATGAGCAGTTCTTC. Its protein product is CASSYGGVGNEQFF.

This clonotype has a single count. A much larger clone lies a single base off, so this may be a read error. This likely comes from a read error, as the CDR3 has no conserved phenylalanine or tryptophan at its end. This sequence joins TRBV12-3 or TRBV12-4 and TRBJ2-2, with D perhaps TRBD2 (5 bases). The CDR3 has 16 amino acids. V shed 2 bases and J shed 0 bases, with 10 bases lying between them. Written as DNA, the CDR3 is TGTGCCAGCAGTTTAACTAGGGCTCCGAACACCGGGGAGCTGTTTCTT. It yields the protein CASSLTRAPNTGELFL.

CDR3 sequence reads: CASSGDYRGYEQYF. CDR3 sequence (DNA): TGCGCCAGCAGCGGGGACTACCGAGGCTACGAGCAGTACTTC. This chain links TRBV5-1 with TRBJ2-7; 7 nucleotides align to TRBD2. From germline, CDR1 is SGHRS and CDR2 YFSETQ. CDR3 size: 14 residues. V shed 4 bases and J 3 bases; nucleotides not matched to a gene: 7.

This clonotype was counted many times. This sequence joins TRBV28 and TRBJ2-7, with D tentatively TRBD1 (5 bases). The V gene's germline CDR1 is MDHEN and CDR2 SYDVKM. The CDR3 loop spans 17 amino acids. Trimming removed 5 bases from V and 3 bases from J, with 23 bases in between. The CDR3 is CASSPSASLTAYYEQYF. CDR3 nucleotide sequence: TGTGCCAGCAGTCCATCTGCCTCTCTGACAGCCTACTACGAGCAGTACTTC.

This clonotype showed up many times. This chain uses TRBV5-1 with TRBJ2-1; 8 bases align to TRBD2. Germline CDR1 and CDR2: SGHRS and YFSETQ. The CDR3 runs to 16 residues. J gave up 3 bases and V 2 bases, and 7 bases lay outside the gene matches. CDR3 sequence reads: CASSFSGGGNYNEQFF. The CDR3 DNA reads TGCGCCAGCAGCTTCTCCGGCGGGGGGAACTACAATGAGCAGTTCTTC.

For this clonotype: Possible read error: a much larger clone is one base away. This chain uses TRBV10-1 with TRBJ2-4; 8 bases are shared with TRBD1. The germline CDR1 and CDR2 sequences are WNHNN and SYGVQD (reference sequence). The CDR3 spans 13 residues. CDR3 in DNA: TGCGCCTGCAGTGAGTCCAGGGGGCTGATTCAGTACTTC. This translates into CACSESRGLIQYF.

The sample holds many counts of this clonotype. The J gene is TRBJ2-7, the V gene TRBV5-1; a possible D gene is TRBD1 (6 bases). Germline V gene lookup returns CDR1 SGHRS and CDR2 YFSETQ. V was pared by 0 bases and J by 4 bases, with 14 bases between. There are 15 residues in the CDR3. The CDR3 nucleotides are TGCGCCAGCAGCTTGGCAGGGGACGGAGGTTACGAGCAGTACTTC. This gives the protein CASSLAGDGGYEQYF.

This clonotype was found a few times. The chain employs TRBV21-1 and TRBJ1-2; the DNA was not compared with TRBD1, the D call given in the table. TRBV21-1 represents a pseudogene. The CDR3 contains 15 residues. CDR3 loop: CASTLRRGVDYGYTF. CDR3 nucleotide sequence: TGTGCCAGCACCTTACGACGGGGGGTAGACTATGGCTACACCTTC.

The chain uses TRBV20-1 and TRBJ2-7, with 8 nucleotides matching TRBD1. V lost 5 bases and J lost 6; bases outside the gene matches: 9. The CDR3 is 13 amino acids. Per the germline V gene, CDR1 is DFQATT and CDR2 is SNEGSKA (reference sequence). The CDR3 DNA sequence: TGCAGTGCTCCGGACAGGGTGATAGGCGAGCAGTACTTC. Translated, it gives CSAPDRVIGEQYF.

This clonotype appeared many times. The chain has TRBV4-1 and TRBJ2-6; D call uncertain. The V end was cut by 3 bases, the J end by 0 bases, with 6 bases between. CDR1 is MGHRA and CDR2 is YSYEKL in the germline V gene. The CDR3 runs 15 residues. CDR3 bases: TGCGCCAGCAGCCAGCGTCCCTCTGGGGCCAACGTCCTGACTTTC. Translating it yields CASSQRPSGANVLTF.

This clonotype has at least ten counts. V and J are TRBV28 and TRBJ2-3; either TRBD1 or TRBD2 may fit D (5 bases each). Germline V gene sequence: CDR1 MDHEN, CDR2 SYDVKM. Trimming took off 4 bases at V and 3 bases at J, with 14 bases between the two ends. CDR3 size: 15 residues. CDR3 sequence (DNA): TGTGCCAGCAGTTCGACGGGACGCTGGACAGATACGCAGTATTTT. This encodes CASSSTGRWTDTQYF. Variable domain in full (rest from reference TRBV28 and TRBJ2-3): DVKVTQSSRYLVKRTGEKVFLECVQDMDHENMFWYRQDPGLGLRLIYFSYDVKMKEKGDIPEGYSVSREKKERFSLILESASTNQTSMYLCASSSTGRWTDTQYFGPGTRLTVL.